Following are 24 T cell receptor beta chains from one sample sequenced in a study of response to subunit inactivated influenza vaccine. Via MiXCR, TCRdb re-called the RT-PCR reads, giving one row per CDR3 protein. Found here are hundreds of thousands of distinct CDR3 sequences, about a sixth of them singletons; the top ten hold around a tenth. The sequencing here drew on PBMCs from blood, taken approximately 12 days after vaccination. These receptors all stem from a man aged 50 or older who received an inactivated influenza vaccine.

The gene calls are TRBV20-1 and TRBJ2-7, with unresolved D. CDR3 size: 11 residues. In germline, CDR1 is DFQATT, CDR2 SNEGSKA (reference sequence). V gave up 0 bases and J gave up 5 bases, with 5 bases separating them. CDR3 loop: CSAREANEQYF. The CDR3 DNA follows: TGCAGTGCTAGAGAGGCCAACGAGCAGTACTTC.

The sample holds a few counts of this clonotype. The chain has TRBV5-1 and TRBJ2-5; maybe TRBD1 (6 bases). The CDR3 runs to 14 residues. The germline CDR1 and CDR2 sequences are SGHRS and YFSETQ. V lost 0 bases and J 5 bases, leaving 11 bases between the germline ends. The CDR3 reads CASSLGRTEETQYF. In DNA form, the CDR3 reads TGCGCCAGCAGCTTGGGTAGGACAGAGGAGACCCAGTACTTC.

This clonotype was observed a handful of times. The V call is TRBV5-1, the J call TRBJ2-7; possibly TRBD2 for D (5 bases). The CDR3 spans 16 residues. CDR1 is SGHRS, CDR2 YFSETQ, per germline. Deletions cut 0 bases from V and 2 bases from J, with 15 bases between. In nucleotides, the CDR3 is TGCGCCAGCAGCTTGGTCCCCGGGGAGATGGCCTACGAGCAGTACTTC. It encodes CASSLVPGEMAYEQYF.

This rearrangement joins TRBV10-3 to TRBJ1-1; D not resolved. Germline CDR1 ENHRY, CDR2 SYGVKD. Trimming left V 5 bases short and J 1 base short, with 17 bases between. The CDR3 has 16 amino acids. CDR3 DNA: TGTGCCATCAGTTCCTCGTGGGGTACTGGGAACACTGAAGCTTTCTTT. Translating gives CAISSSWGTGNTEAFF.

In this sample, this clonotype turned up a few times. The chain is built from TRBV20-1 and TRBJ2-3, with 7 bases lining up with TRBD2. The V segment lost 2 bases and the J segment 2 bases; nucleotides outside the gene matches: 19. The germline gives CDR1 DFQATT, CDR2 SNEGSKA (reference sequence). The CDR3 loop spans 19 amino acids. This CDR3 is CSARQERPSGMTYTDTQYF. The CDR3 DNA sequence: TGCAGTGCTAGACAGGAACGTCCTAGCGGTATGACTTACACAGATACGCAGTATTTT.

This clonotype came up a few times. The V and J genes are TRBV12-3 or TRBV12-4 and TRBJ2-1; D remains ambiguous. V was pared by 5 bases and J by 0 bases, with 5 bases between. The CDR3 extends over 13 amino acids. CDR3 region: CASSKGSYNEQFF. CDR3 sequence (DNA): TGTGCCAGCAGTAAAGGCTCCTACAATGAGCAGTTCTTC.

The chain joins TRBV28 to TRBJ2-1; 11 bases are a match to TRBD2. CDR3 length equals 16 residues. The V gene's germline CDR1 is MDHEN and CDR2 SYDVKM. J was trimmed by 6 bases and V by 3 bases; bases with no gene match: 7. The CDR3 loop reads CASSFYELAGVNEQFF. In DNA form, the CDR3 reads TGTGCCAGCAGTTTCTATGAACTAGCGGGAGTCAATGAGCAGTTCTTC. Variable domain in full (rest from reference TRBV28 and TRBJ2-1): DVKVTQSSRYLVKRTGEKVFLECVQDMDHENMFWYRQDPGLGLRLIYFSYDVKMKEKGDIPEGYSVSREKKERFSLILESASTNQTSMYLCASSFYELAGVNEQFFGPGTRLTVL.

The chain recombines TRBV10-3 with TRBJ2-7; D might be TRBD2 (6 bases). Germline V lookup: CDR1 ENHRY, CDR2 SYGVKD. V was clipped by 3 bases and J by 3 bases, with 12 bases between them. The CDR3 has 14 amino acids. The CDR3 is CAISDSGVDYEQYF. CDR3 DNA: TGTGCCATCAGTGATTCGGGGGTGGACTACGAGCAGTACTTC.

This clonotype was seen repeatedly, ten times or more. This rearrangement joins TRBV29-1 to TRBJ1-2, with TRBD1 matching over 8 bases. J was trimmed by 5 bases and V by 4 bases; bases with no gene match: 3. Germline CDR1 SQVTM, CDR2 ANQGSEA. The CDR3 spans 12 residues. Written as DNA, the CDR3 is TGCAGCGTTGGTACAGGGGGGTATGGCTACACCTTC. This codes for CSVGTGGYGYTF.

This clonotype was counted ten times or more. The chain joins TRBV5-1 to TRBJ2-2; D is undetermined. The germline gives CDR1 SGHRS, CDR2 YFSETQ. Deletions cut 0 bases from V and 7 bases from J, with 10 bases between. The length of the CDR3 is 14 residues. CDR3 in DNA: TGCGCCAGCAGCTTGGATCCTGGGATCGGGGAGCTGTTTTTT. Its protein product is CASSLDPGIGELFF.

This chain uses TRBV7-2 with TRBJ1-1; possible D gene TRBD1, 5 bases. Germline lookup yields CDR1 SGHTA and CDR2 FQGNSA. CDR3 length: 13 amino acids. V was cut by 5 bases and J by 4 bases, with 11 bases left in between. CDR3 protein: CASSRGLGTEAFF. For the CDR3, the DNA is TGTGCCAGCAGCCGGGGGTTGGGCACTGAAGCTTTCTTT.

The V and J genes are TRBV6-5 and TRBJ1-3; 8 bases map to TRBD1. CDR1 is MNHEY, CDR2 SVGAGI, per germline. The V segment lost 2 bases and the J segment 6 bases; nucleotides outside the gene matches: 0. This CDR3 has 13 residues. In DNA, the CDR3 is TGTGCCAGCAGTTACCAGGGGGCAAACACCATATATTTT. Its protein is CASSYQGANTIYF.

This chain joins TRBV15 and TRBJ1-1; D is uncertain. V gave up 3 bases and J gave up 3 bases, with 11 bases separating them. This CDR3 comprises 14 residues. Germline assignment: CDR1 LNHNV and CDR2 YYDKDF (reference sequence). The CDR3 bases are TGTGCCACCAGCAGGGGGATCGTGGACACTGAAGCTTTCTTT. It is translated as CATSRGIVDTEAFF.

The CDR3 DNA sequence: TGTGCCAGCAGTTTGGGCCAAATGGCTGAGCAGTTCTTC. This translates into CASSLGQMAEQFF. The chain has TRBV27 and TRBJ2-1; D is ambiguous. The CDR3 spans 13 residues. Trimming took off 3 bases at V and 9 bases at J, with 12 bases between the two ends. In germline, CDR1 is MNHEY, CDR2 SMNVEV (reference sequence).

The rearrangement links TRBV19 to TRBJ2-6; D not certain. In germline, CDR1 is LNHDA, CDR2 SQIVND (reference sequence). The CDR3 has 13 amino acids. V was cut by 8 bases and J by 2 bases, with 7 bases left in between. CDR3 region: CASGVTGANVLTF. CDR3 coding DNA: TGTGCCAGTGGTGTTACTGGGGCCAACGTCCTGACTTTC.

The rearrangement joins TRBV20-1 to TRBJ2-1, with D possibly being TRBD1 (5 bases). The CDR3 spans 16 residues. Germline loops: CDR1 DFQATT, CDR2 SNEGSKA (reference sequence). V was trimmed by 4 bases and J by 7 bases, leaving 23 bases between them. CDR3 protein: CSAIRLTRAENNEQFF. The CDR3 DNA is TGCAGTGCTATCCGCCTAACCAGGGCCGAGAATAATGAGCAGTTCTTC.

The chain is built from TRBV5-1 and TRBJ1-5; D unresolved. In germline, CDR1 is SGHRS, CDR2 YFSETQ. Trimming removed 1 base at V and 3 bases at J, with 8 bases between. The length of the CDR3 is 14 residues. The CDR3: CASSLSPDNQPQHF. The CDR3, as DNA: TGCGCCAGCAGCTTGTCCCCAGACAATCAGCCCCAGCATTTT.

The J gene is TRBJ1-3, the V gene TRBV25-1; D gene ambiguous. Germline V gene lookup returns CDR1 MGHDK and CDR2 SYGVNS. Trimming removed 10 bases from V and 4 bases from J, with 14 bases in between. This CDR3 is 13 amino acids long. DNA of the CDR3: TGTGCCACCCGGAATTCACCCGGAAACACCATATATTTT. Translation gives CATRNSPGNTIYF.

This chain connects TRBV2 to TRBJ2-3; D is unresolved. The V and J ends lost 0 bases and 2 bases respectively, with 12 bases between them. From germline, CDR1 is SNHLY and CDR2 FYNNEI. The CDR3 is made up of 16 amino acids. CDR3 nucleotide sequence: TGTGCCAGCAGTGAAGCAGTGTGGCCTTACACAGATACGCAGTATTTT. This sequence encodes CASSEAVWPYTDTQYF.

The CDR3 nucleotides read TGTGCCATCAGGACCTTCCCCGGGTCCCTGGATGGACAGTACTTC. This encodes CAIRTFPGSLDGQYF. V gene TRBV10-3 combines with J gene TRBJ2-7; D gene uncertain. The ends were cut back, 6 bases at V and 10 bases at J, with 25 bases in the middle. CDR1 and CDR2 from the germline V gene are ENHRY and SYGVKD. CDR3 length: 15 amino acids.

Many counts were recorded for this clonotype. The V call is TRBV29-1, the J call TRBJ2-3; 7 bases align to TRBD2. Germline-derived CDR1 and CDR2 are SQVTM and ANQGSEA. With 6 bases clipped from V and 4 bases from J, the junction kept 7 bases outside the gene matches. The CDR3 spans 13 residues. As DNA, the CDR3 is TGCAGCGTGGGCGGGAGATTGGCAGATACGCAGTATTTT. Translating it yields CSVGGRLADTQYF.

The chain carries TRBV20-1 and TRBJ1-1; D may be TRBD1 (6 bases). The CDR3 contains 13 residues. Trimming pared 8 bases from V and 1 base from J, leaving 14 bases between. The germline gives CDR1 DFQATT, CDR2 SNEGSKA (reference sequence). Here the CDR3 DNA reads TGCAGTCGCACCAAAGGGGGGAACACTGAAGCTTTCTTT. It is translated as CSRTKGGNTEAFF.

CDR3 amino acids: CASSLVGTSGRSSYEQYF. DNA for the CDR3: TGTGCCAGCAGCTTAGTCGGGACTAGCGGGAGAAGCTCCTACGAGCAGTACTTC. This chain uses TRBV11-2 with TRBJ2-7; 14 bases align to TRBD2. Germline V gives CDR1 SGHAT, CDR2 FQNNGV. The V segment lost 1 base and the J segment 0 bases; nucleotides outside the gene matches: 5. This CDR3 comprises 18 residues.

This clonotype has more than one count but fewer than ten. This chain links TRBV29-1 with TRBJ2-2; a possible D gene is TRBD2 (6 bases). The ends were cut back, 7 bases at V and 6 bases at J, with 12 bases in the middle. CDR1 is SQVTM, CDR2 ANQGSEA, per germline. The CDR3 totals 12 residues. Here the CDR3 DNA reads TGCAGCGGTTGTAGCGGACCCGGGGAGCTGTTTTTT. It codes for CSGCSGPGELFF.